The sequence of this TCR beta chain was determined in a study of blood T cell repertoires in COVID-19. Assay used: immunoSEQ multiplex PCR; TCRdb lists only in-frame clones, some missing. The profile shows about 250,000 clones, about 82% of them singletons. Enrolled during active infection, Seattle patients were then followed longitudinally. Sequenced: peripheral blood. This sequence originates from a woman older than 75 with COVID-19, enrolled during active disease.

CDR3 nucleotide sequence: TGTGCCAGCAGCCAAGACCCGGGGGGGGCCGCCGGGGAGCTGTTTTTT. It is translated as CASSQDPGGAAGELFF. This chain connects TRBV3-1 (or the pseudogene TRBV3-2) to TRBJ2-2; 8 positions match TRBD2. Per germline, CDR1 LGHDT and CDR2 YNNKEL (reference sequence). The CDR3 totals 16 residues. V was clipped by 0 bases and J by 6 bases; unmatched bases: 6.